The entry below gives a single T cell receptor beta chain sequence along with its context. The antigen remains unidentified. It is unclear where the CDR3 begins or ends on the DNA, so no DNA is shown, and the CDR3 is as TCRdb lists it. This sample is part of a study of T cell responses to AZD1222 COVID-19 vaccine. Assay: immunoSEQ multiplex PCR; the TCRdb copy retains only in-frame clones and omits some. The repertoire holds roughly 130,000 clones, with 80% to 90% as singletons. Findings and caveats of the study: Mostly white British, mostly female donors; authors suggested clonal diversity may be underestimated.

The sequence was obtained from an adult in good health. Source: peripheral blood, taken on day 0 of AZD1222 vaccination.

CDR3 residues: CASSFFGQNTEAFF. The chain joins TRBV27 to TRBJ1-1; the table's TRBD1 call for D was not verified on the DNA. CDR1 is MNHEY, CDR2 SMNVEV, per germline (reference sequence). The CDR3 extends over 14 residues, inclusive of both ends.